Each of the 20 T cell receptor beta chains below was sequenced from the same sample in a study of cytomegalovirus exposure and HLA in healthy donors. The primer mix had 60 Vbeta and 13 Jbeta primers. Assay: immunoSEQ multiplex PCR; the TCRdb copy retains only in-frame clones and omits some. The sample consists of around 94,000 clones, 75% to 80% of them appearing once. Specimen: PBMCs. The source of these receptors is a male donor in good health and CMV-seropositive.

This clone is a singleton in its sample. V usage is TRBV28 and J usage is TRBJ2-7, with D maybe TRBD2 (7 bases). The CDR3 runs 15 residues. Trimming stripped 6 bases from V and 0 bases from J, with 15 bases between. Germline CDR1 MDHEN, CDR2 SYDVKM. CDR3 in amino acids: CASRRGGSPSYEQYF. Written as DNA, the CDR3 is TGTGCCAGCAGAAGGGGGGGCAGTCCCTCCTACGAGCAGTACTTC.

This sequence joins TRBV5-4 and TRBJ2-5; 10 bases align to TRBD2. CDR3 length equals 17 residues. With 4 bases clipped from V and 1 base from J, the junction kept 10 bases outside the gene matches. CDR1 is SGHNT, CDR2 YYREEE, per germline (reference sequence). CDR3 DNA: TGTGCCAGCAGCCCCCACGGATTAGCGGGGGGCCAAGAGACCCAGTACTTC. This translates into CASSPHGLAGGQETQYF.

V usage is TRBV7-9 and J usage is TRBJ2-1; the D gene is possibly TRBD2 (5 bases). Germline V gene sequence: CDR1 SEHNR, CDR2 FQNEAQ (reference sequence). The CDR3 contains 13 residues. V lost 5 bases to trimming and J lost 9 bases, with 14 bases between them. CDR3 sequence (DNA): TGTGCCAGCAGCCTCGGACTCGTTCCTGAGCAGTTCTTC. Its translation: CASSLGLVPEQFF.

This clone was recorded only once. J is TRBJ2-1 and V is TRBV19, with TRBD2 matching 9 bases. V lost 7 bases, J lost 6 bases, and 10 bases stayed unmatched. This CDR3 spans 15 amino acids. Germline CDR1 reads LNHDA; CDR2 reads SQIVND (reference sequence). The CDR3 DNA is TGTGCCAGTACCACCCATCCTAGCGGGATCAATGAGCAGTTCTTC. Its protein product is CASTTHPSGINEQFF. Variable domain in full (rest from reference TRBV19 and TRBJ2-1): DGGITQSPKYLFRKEGQNVTLSCEQNLNHDAMYWYRQDPGQGLRLIYYSQIVNDFQKGDIAEGYSVSREKKESFPLTVTSAQKNPTAFYLCASTTHPSGINEQFFGPGTRLTVL.

Remarks on this clone: Mismatch with germline at one junction end may stem from a read error. In DNA, the CDR3 is TGTTCCAGCAGCCTGGACAGTCTGAACACTGAAGCTTTCTTT. Encoded protein: CSSSLDSLNTEAFF. This chain uses TRBV7-9 with TRBJ1-1, with D possibly being TRBD1 (6 bases). The CDR3 contains 14 residues. Germline V lookup: CDR1 SEHNR, CDR2 FQNEAQ (reference sequence).

The rearrangement uses TRBV5-1 and TRBJ2-7; 7 nucleotides match TRBD2. CDR3 length equals 13 residues. J gave up 3 bases and V 6 bases, and 6 bases lay outside the gene matches. Germline values: CDR1 SGHRS, CDR2 YFSETQ. The chain's CDR3 is CASNSGLNYEQYF. The CDR3 bases are TGCGCCAGCAACTCGGGACTAAACTACGAGCAGTACTTC.

The sample holds one count of this clone. The chain is built from TRBV4-1 and TRBJ2-7; 9 bases are shared with TRBD2. V shed 4 bases, J shed 3 bases, and the junction held 16 bases outside the gene matches. Germline CDR1 is MGHRA and CDR2 is YSYEKL. This CDR3 comprises 18 residues. CDR3 nucleotides: TGCGCCAGCAGCCTATATGCCGGATTAGCGGGAGAGGGCTACGAGCAGTACTTC. As protein: CASSLYAGLAGEGYEQYF.

As regards this clone: Mismatch with germline at one junction end may stem from a read error. This chain connects TRBV6-5 to TRBJ2-2; TRBD2 aligns across 11 bases. The CDR3 spans 16 residues. Germline lookup yields CDR1 MNHEY and CDR2 SVGAGI. The CDR3 here is CASSSLAGASTGELYF. CDR3 nucleotides: TGTGCCAGCAGTTCACTAGCGGGAGCATCCACCGGGGAGCTGTATTTT.

The chain recombines TRBV7-6 with TRBJ1-1; the D is unclear. Germline V gene data show CDR1 as SGHVS and CDR2 as FNYEAQ. The CDR3 has 14 residues. V lost 5 bases, J lost 1 base, and 11 bases lay in between. The CDR3 loop is CASSNVPGNTEAFF. CDR3 nucleotides: TGTGCCAGCAGCAACGTCCCGGGGAACACTGAAGCTTTCTTT.

The chain carries TRBV6-5 and TRBJ1-1; a weak D match, TRBD1 (6 bases). The CDR3 has 15 amino acids. Trimming removed 2 bases at V and 1 base at J, with 11 bases between. Germline CDR1 and CDR2: MNHEY and SVGAGI. CDR3 nucleotide sequence: TGTGCCAGCAGTTACGGCGGGGGCCAGAACACTGAAGCTTTCTTT. The encoded protein is CASSYGGGQNTEAFF.

This sequence joins TRBV5-6 and TRBJ2-5; a weak D match, TRBD2 (6 bases). The V and J ends lost 2 bases and 5 bases respectively, with 13 bases between them. The CDR3 sequence is 14 residues long. Germline V gene sequence: CDR1 SGHDT, CDR2 YYEEEE. The CDR3: CASSFFQGGETQYF. CDR3 nucleotide sequence: TGTGCCAGCAGCTTTTTTCAGGGAGGCGAGACCCAGTACTTC. The whole variable domain, remainder taken from reference TRBV5-6 and TRBJ2-5, is DAGVTQSPTHLIKTRGQQVTLRCSPKSGHDTVSWYQQALGQGPQFIFQYYEEEERQRGNFPDRFSGHQFPNYSSELNVNALLLGDSALYLCASSFFQGGETQYFGPGTRLLVL.

The rearrangement links TRBV15 to TRBJ2-7, with 7 bases aligning to TRBD2. The CDR3 spans 15 residues. Germline V lookup: CDR1 LNHNV, CDR2 YYDKDF (reference sequence). J gave up 3 bases and V 0 bases, and 5 bases lay outside the gene matches. In DNA, the CDR3 is TGTGCCACCAGCAGAGAGCCCGCGGGAGTCTACGAGCAGTACTTC. This encodes CATSREPAGVYEQYF.

The rearrangement joins TRBV6-5 to TRBJ2-7; TRBD2 matches at 13 bases. Trimming took 6 bases from V and 2 from J; bases not matched to a gene: 4. Germline assignment: CDR1 MNHEY and CDR2 SVGAGI. The CDR3 consists of 15 residues. CDR3 amino acids: CASRTGTSGTYEQYF. In DNA, the CDR3 is TGTGCCAGCAGAACCGGGACTAGCGGGACCTACGAGCAGTACTTC.

The chain employs TRBV28 and TRBJ1-5; 8 nucleotides agree with TRBD1. The CDR3 has 16 residues. Germline V gene sequence: CDR1 MDHEN, CDR2 SYDVKM. The J segment lost 4 bases and the V segment lost 6 bases, leaving 11 bases of the junction unmatched. The CDR3: CASRHPTDRENQPQHF. The CDR3 bases are TGTGCCAGCAGACACCCTACGGACAGGGAAAATCAGCCCCAGCATTTT.

This clone has a handful of counts. V is TRBV7-8 and J is TRBJ2-7; the D gene is possibly TRBD1 (5 bases). CDR1 SGHVS and CDR2 FQNEAQ come from the germline V gene. This CDR3 contains 14 residues. The V and J ends lost 2 bases and 2 bases respectively, with 10 bases between them. In nucleotides, the CDR3 is TGTGCCAGCAGCTTATTAGGGGCCCCCTACGAGCAGTACTTC. It is translated as CASSLLGAPYEQYF.

The genes are TRBV7-2 and TRBJ2-7; 11 nucleotides agree with TRBD2. V dropped 4 bases and J dropped 3; count of bases not matched to a gene: 8. The CDR3 runs 16 residues. Germline loops: CDR1 SGHTA, CDR2 FQGNSA. This chain's CDR3 is CASSSGLAGGRYEQYF. In DNA, the CDR3 is TGTGCCAGCAGCTCCGGTTTAGCGGGAGGGCGCTACGAGCAGTACTTC.

V gene TRBV7-9 combines with J gene TRBJ2-3; D is possibly TRBD2 (5 bases). V lost 5 bases, J lost 3 bases, and 6 bases lay in between. Germline CDR1 and CDR2: SEHNR and FQNEAQ (reference sequence). There are 12 residues in the CDR3. CDR3 sequence: CASSRGTDTQYF. For the CDR3, the DNA is TGTGCCAGCAGCCGAGGGACAGATACGCAGTATTTT.

Remarks on this clone: Other DNA variants within this sample encode the same CDR3. The J gene is TRBJ2-7, the V gene TRBV27, with 10 bases fitting TRBD2. The V gene end was trimmed by 5 bases and the J gene end by 5 bases; junction bases not matched to a gene: 6. This CDR3 is built from 14 residues. The germline V gene has CDR1 MNHEY and CDR2 SMNVEV (reference sequence). CDR3 coding DNA: TGTGCCAGCAGTCTAGCGGGAGAAATCAACGAGCAGTACTTC. This translates into CASSLAGEINEQYF.

The V gene is TRBV6-1, the J gene TRBJ2-7; 9 bases align to TRBD1. Trimming cost V 0 bases and J 4 bases; bases outside gene matches: 7. This CDR3 is 16 amino acids long. Germline V gene lookup returns CDR1 MNHNS and CDR2 SASEGT. The CDR3 is CASSEAGGQGSYEQYF. The CDR3 DNA reads TGTGCCAGCAGTGAAGCCGGGGGACAGGGATCTTACGAGCAGTACTTC.

The V call is TRBV28, the J call TRBJ2-3; 9 bases map to TRBD2. The CDR3 has 17 residues. Losses at the gene ends were 3 bases for V and 5 bases for J; bases not matched to a gene: 12. CDR1 and CDR2 from the germline V gene are MDHEN and SYDVKM. CDR3 bases: TGTGCCAGCAGTTTGGCCCTTACTAGCGGGCTTGGAGATACGCAGTATTTT. Residues: CASSLALTSGLGDTQYF.